This T cell receptor (beta chain) came from a study of T cell responses to AZD1222 COVID-19 vaccine (dated by TCRdb to the early 2020s). Regarding the complete study: AZD1222 recipients whose second dose came at about 4 weeks and those whose second dose came at about 12 weeks were combined into one group, since spike-specific TCR depth and breadth did not differ between the two schedules. A total of 233 trial participants underwent TCR sequencing, of whom about 210 had received two doses of AZD1222 and 26 had received two doses of the MenACWY control vaccine. Trial participants were enrolled by age into subgroups of 18-55, 56-69 and 70-plus years, and roughly 150, 30 and 60 TCR-sequenced participants, respectively, were included in these subgroups. The investigation overall reported the following: Participants were mostly white British and included more females than males, and it was suggested by the authors that clonal diversity may have been underestimated. Vaccine-associated CD4 TCRs spanned the whole spike protein, with dominant responses in regions 160-218 and 743-854. Conclusions about previously exposed vaccinees were limited because only six or seven AZD1222 recipients were SARS-CoV-2 seropositive at baseline. Because no day 14 peak-response samples were available, repertoires were characterized only after the peak T cell response. Nearly half of unique spike-specific TCRs reportedly recognized epitopes outside regions mutated in the B.1.351 and B.1.1.7 variants. In the small 56-69-year group, the increase in depth fell short of significance, most likely because of low power. After two AZD1222 doses, both the breadth and the depth of spike-specific TCRs were significantly higher than at day 0 and than in MenACWY recipients.

In the paper's terms, the time point label means: baseline before first vaccination. Vaccinee samples came from UK trials COV001 and COV002, including a single-blind randomized controlled phase 2/3 trial of AZD1222 (ChAdOx1 nCoV-19) in healthy adults. For TCRbeta chain sequencing, PBMC samples from trial participants were taken at day 0 and at day 28 after the second dose. The CDR3 regions of human TCRbeta chains were analyzed by immunosequencing. In the authors' own workflow: Repertoire TCRs were matched against a reference library of SARS-CoV-2-specific TCRs generated with the MIRA antigen-specificity platform. Breadth was defined as the fraction of unique TCRs that were SARS-CoV-2-associated. Depth was defined as the fraction of total T cells that were SARS-CoV-2-associated. Using the MIRA data, every spike-specific TCR was mapped to the spike region that the TCR reacted to and assigned to either a CD4 or a CD8 class. Log10-transformed breadth and depth values were compared by one-way ANOVA with Sidak's multiple comparisons tests. TCRdb took this table from immuneACCESS and kept in-frame rearrangements with V and J called. Such tables lack part of the clones; where checked against another copy, unresolved V genes explain under half of the gap, and the rest is unexplained. V and J calls and clone size follow that table, whereas D and trimming were derived from the DNA. A total of 65,000 to 70,000 clones appear in this sample, approximately 80% of them only once. Of the sample, around 5.4% falls within the top ten clones.

Worth noting for this clone: Its antigen is currently not known. Per-base qualities were not stored, and no clone one base away is much larger.

Via the germline V gene, CDR1 is SQVTM and CDR2 ANQGSEA. V and J are truncated by 5 bases and 1 base respectively, leaving an intervening sequence of 11 bases. Inclusive of the bounding cysteine and phenylalanine, the CDR3 is 13 residues long. Just CDR3 DNA is preserved here, 39 bases in frame from base 1. The TCR originated in an adult in good health. Sequenced here: peripheral blood, sampled on day 0 of AZD1222 vaccination. The V and J segments used are TRBV29-1 and TRBJ1-1; TRBD1 could be the D gene, as 6 bases match. The DNA reads TGCAGCGTTAGTGCGGGACAGAACACTGAAGCTTTCTTT. Protein translation: CSVSAGQNTEAFF.